These 8 T cell receptor beta chains share one sample of origin, sequenced in a study of T-cell reconstitution after alpha-beta-depleted transplantation in children. Unique molecular identifiers tagged the TCRbeta library. TCRdb itself ran the PCR reads through MiXCR, one entry per CDR3 protein. In the table there are 260,000 or so distinct CDR3 sequences, approximately 12% of which are singletons. Sequenced material: PBMCs from the stem cell graft donor, taken from the stem cell graft. The receptors stem from a human donor who donated a stem cell graft to a child with acute lymphoblastic leukemia.

This clonotype has at least ten counts. The rearrangement joins TRBV12-3 or TRBV12-4 to TRBJ2-1, with D tentatively TRBD2 (6 bases). V shed 9 bases and J shed 0 bases, with 15 bases lying between them. The CDR3 extends over 15 amino acids. CDR3 nucleotides: TGTGCCAGTTATTCGCCCGGGAGCTCCTACAATGAGCAGTTCTTC. Encoded protein: CASYSPGSSYNEQFF.

This clonotype was picked up many times. The chain joins TRBV10-3 to TRBJ1-1; possible D gene TRBD1, 5 bases. This CDR3 comprises 11 residues. Trimming took off 8 bases at V and 5 bases at J, with 9 bases between the two ends. Germline V gene sequence: CDR1 ENHRY, CDR2 SYGVKD. CDR3 DNA sequence: TGTGCCATCGGGGCGGGTACTGAAGCTTTCTTT. It yields the protein CAIGAGTEAFF.

This clonotype has a handful of counts. The V and J genes are TRBV19 and TRBJ2-3; a possible D gene is TRBD2 (6 bases). Germline assignment: CDR1 LNHDA and CDR2 SQIVND (reference sequence). The CDR3 is 15 residues long. V lost 1 base and J 3 bases, leaving 11 bases between the germline ends. The CDR3 is CASSIATAGTDTQYF. DNA of the CDR3: TGTGCCAGTAGTATAGCGACCGCGGGAACAGATACGCAGTATTTT.

This clonotype was found many times. V is TRBV28 and J is TRBJ2-6; perhaps TRBD1 as D (6 bases). Trimming removed 6 bases from V and 2 bases from J, with 14 bases in between. This CDR3 has 16 residues. Germline CDR1 reads MDHEN; CDR2 reads SYDVKM. Here the CDR3 reads CASRTVNRAGANVLTF. The CDR3 DNA sequence: TGTGCCAGCAGGACCGTTAACAGGGCTGGGGCCAACGTCCTGACTTTC.

This clonotype was seen ten or more times. J is TRBJ2-1 and V is TRBV9, with TRBD2 as a possible D gene (5 bases). Trimming removed 5 bases from V and 6 bases from J, with 18 bases in between. CDR1 is SGDLS, CDR2 YYNGEE, per germline. The CDR3 has 15 residues. CDR3 amino acids: CASSPDGKVSNEQFF. The CDR3 DNA sequence: TGTGCCAGCAGTCCCGACGGGAAGGTGTCCAATGAGCAGTTCTTC. Based on the CDR3 plus reference TRBV9 and TRBJ2-1, the full variable domain is DSGVTQTPKHLITATGQRVTLRCSPRSGDLSVYWYQQSLDQGLQFLIQYYNGEERAKGNILERFSAQQFPDLHSELNLSSLELGDSALYFCASSPDGKVSNEQFFGPGTRLTVL.

This clonotype has only a few counts. The chain uses TRBV15 and TRBJ1-1; TRBD1 is a possible D gene (5 bases). Germline loops: CDR1 LNHNV, CDR2 YYDKDF (reference sequence). V was cut by 3 bases and J by 12 bases, with 17 bases left in between. The CDR3 consists of 13 residues. CDR3 in amino acids: CATSSILGTQPFF. CDR3 bases: TGTGCCACCAGCAGTATCCTTGGGACTCAGCCTTTCTTT.

This clonotype has a handful of counts. The chain links TRBV4-3 to TRBJ2-4, with 13 bases that match TRBD2. The germline gives CDR1 LGHNA, CDR2 YSLEER. V lost 4 bases and J lost 8; bases outside the gene matches: 5. The CDR3 runs to 15 residues. The CDR3 coding sequence is TGCGCCAGCAGCCCGTCACTAGCGGGAGGGTACATTCAGTACTTC. Encoded protein: CASSPSLAGGYIQYF.

This chain uses TRBV6-2 or TRBV6-3 with TRBJ1-5; D is ambiguous. This CDR3 is 15 amino acids long. The germline V and J ends were trimmed by 7 bases and 2 bases, with 15 bases remaining between them. Germline CDR1 is MNHEY and CDR2 is SVGEGT. CDR3 in amino acids: CASKPHQRGNQPQHF. DNA for the CDR3: TGTGCCAGCAAACCCCATCAGAGGGGCAATCAGCCCCAGCATTTT.